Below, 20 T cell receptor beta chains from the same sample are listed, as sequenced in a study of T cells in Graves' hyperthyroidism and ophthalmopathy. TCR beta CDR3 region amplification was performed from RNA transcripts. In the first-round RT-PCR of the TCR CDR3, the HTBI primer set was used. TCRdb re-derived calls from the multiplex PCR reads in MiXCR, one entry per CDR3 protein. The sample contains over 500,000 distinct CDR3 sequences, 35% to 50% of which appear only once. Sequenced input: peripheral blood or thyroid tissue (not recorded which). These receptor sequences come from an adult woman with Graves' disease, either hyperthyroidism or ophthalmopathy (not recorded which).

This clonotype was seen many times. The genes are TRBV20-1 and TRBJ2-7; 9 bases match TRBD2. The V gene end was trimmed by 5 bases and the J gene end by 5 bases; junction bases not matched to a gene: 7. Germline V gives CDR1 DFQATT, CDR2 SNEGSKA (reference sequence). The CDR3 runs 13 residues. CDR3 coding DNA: TGCAGTGCTTGGGCTAGCGGGGCTCACGAGCAGTACTTC. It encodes CSAWASGAHEQYF.

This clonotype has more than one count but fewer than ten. The CDR3 spells CASSLGGAGVAGRRTDTQYF. The CDR3 bases are TGTGCCAGCAGCTTAGGAGGGGCCGGGGTAGCGGGACGTCGCACAGATACGCAGTATTTT. The chain joins TRBV7-9 to TRBJ2-3; TRBD2 matches 8 bases. The CDR3 loop spans 20 amino acids. Per the germline V gene, CDR1 is SEHNR and CDR2 is FQNEAQ (reference sequence). V was pared by 1 base and J by 1 base, with 16 bases of the junction left unmatched. The whole variable domain, remainder taken from reference TRBV7-9 and TRBJ2-3, is DTGVSQNPRHKITKRGQNVTFRCDPISEHNRLYWYRQTLGQGPEFLTYFQNEAQLEKSRLLSDRFSAERPKGSFSTLEIQRTEQGDSAMYLCASSLGGAGVAGRRTDTQYFGPGTRLTVL.

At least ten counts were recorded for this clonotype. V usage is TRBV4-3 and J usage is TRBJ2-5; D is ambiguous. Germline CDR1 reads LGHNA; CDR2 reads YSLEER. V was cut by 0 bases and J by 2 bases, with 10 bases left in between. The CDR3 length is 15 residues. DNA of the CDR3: TGCGCCAGCAGCCAAGATTCGGGCCCTCAAGAGACCCAGTACTTC. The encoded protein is CASSQDSGPQETQYF.

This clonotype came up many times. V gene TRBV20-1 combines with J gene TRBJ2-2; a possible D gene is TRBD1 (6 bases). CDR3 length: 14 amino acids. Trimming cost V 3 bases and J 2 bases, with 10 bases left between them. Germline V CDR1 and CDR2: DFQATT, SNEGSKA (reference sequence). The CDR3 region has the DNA TGCAGTGCTAGTGGACAGCGAAACACCGGGGAGCTGTTTTTT. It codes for CSASGQRNTGELFF.

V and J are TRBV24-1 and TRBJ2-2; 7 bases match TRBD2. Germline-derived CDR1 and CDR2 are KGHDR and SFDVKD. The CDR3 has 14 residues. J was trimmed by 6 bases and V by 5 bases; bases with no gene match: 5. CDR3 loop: CATSVGLEAGELFF. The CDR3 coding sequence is TGTGCCACCAGTGTAGGACTAGAAGCCGGGGAGCTGTTTTTT.

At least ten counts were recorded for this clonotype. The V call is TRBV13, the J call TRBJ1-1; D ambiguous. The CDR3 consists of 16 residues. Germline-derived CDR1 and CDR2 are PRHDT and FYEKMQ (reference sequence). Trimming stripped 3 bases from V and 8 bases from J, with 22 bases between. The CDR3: CASSFPPGKAEEEAFF. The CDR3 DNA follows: TGTGCCAGCAGCTTCCCCCCGGGCAAGGCTGAGGAGGAAGCTTTCTTT.

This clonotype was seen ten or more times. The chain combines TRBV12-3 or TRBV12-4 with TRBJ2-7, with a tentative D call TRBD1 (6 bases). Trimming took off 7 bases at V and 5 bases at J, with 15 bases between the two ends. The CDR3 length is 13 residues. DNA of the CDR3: TGTGCCAGCATGGGACATGGTTCCGACGAGCAGTACTTC. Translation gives CASMGHGSDEQYF.

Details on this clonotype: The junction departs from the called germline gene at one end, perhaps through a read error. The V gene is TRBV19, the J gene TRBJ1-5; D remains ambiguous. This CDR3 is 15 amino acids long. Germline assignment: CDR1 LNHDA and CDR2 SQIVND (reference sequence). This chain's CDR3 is CAGSIGRLTNQPQHF. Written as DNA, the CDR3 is TGTGCCGGTAGTATAGGGCGCTTAACAAATCAGCCCCAGCATTTT.

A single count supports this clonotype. This chain's CDR3 is CATSRDVADDEQYF. For the CDR3, the DNA is TGTGCCACCAGCAGAGACGTAGCGGACGACGAGCAGTACTTC. V is TRBV15 and J is TRBJ2-7, with D perhaps TRBD2 (6 bases). This CDR3 spans 14 amino acids. Germline V lookup: CDR1 LNHNV, CDR2 YYDKDF (reference sequence). The V end was cut by 0 bases, the J end by 5 bases, with 11 bases between.

The CDR3 protein is CASSLAQGMTYEQYF. The CDR3 DNA sequence: TGTGCCAGCAGCTTAGCCCAGGGTATGACCTACGAGCAGTACTTC. This rearrangement joins TRBV7-2 to TRBJ2-7; weak D call: TRBD1 (5 bases). Germline V CDR1 and CDR2: SGHTA, FQGNSA. Trimming stripped 0 bases from V and 2 bases from J, with 11 bases between. The CDR3 sequence is 15 residues long. Supplemented by reference TRBV7-2 and TRBJ2-7, the full variable domain reads GAGVSQSPSNKVTEKGKDVELRCDPISGHTALYWYRQSLGQGLEFLIYFQGNSAPDKSGLPSDRFSAERTGGSVSTLTIQRTQQEDSAVYLCASSLAQGMTYEQYFGPGTRLTVT.

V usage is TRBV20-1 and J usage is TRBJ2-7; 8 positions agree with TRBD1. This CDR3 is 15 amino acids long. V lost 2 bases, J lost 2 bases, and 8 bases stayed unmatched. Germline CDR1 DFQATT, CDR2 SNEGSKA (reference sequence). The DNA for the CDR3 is TGCAGTGCTAGACCTCGGACAGGGCTCACCTACGAGCAGTACTTC. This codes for CSARPRTGLTYEQYF.

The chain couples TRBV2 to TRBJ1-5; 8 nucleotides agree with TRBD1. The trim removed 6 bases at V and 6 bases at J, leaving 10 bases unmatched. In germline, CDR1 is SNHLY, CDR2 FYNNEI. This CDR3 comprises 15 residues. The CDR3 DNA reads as TGTGCCAGCAGCTGGCGACAGGGGAATTTTCAGCCCCAGCATTTT. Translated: CASSWRQGNFQPQHF.

CDR3: CSARTRSGYEQYF. The CDR3 nucleotides are TGCAGTGCTAGAACTAGATCCGGCTACGAGCAGTACTTC. The chain recombines TRBV20-1 with TRBJ2-7; D might be TRBD2 (5 bases). The CDR3 is 13 amino acids. Germline V gene lookup returns CDR1 DFQATT and CDR2 SNEGSKA (reference sequence). V lost 2 bases and J 3 bases, leaving 11 bases between the germline ends.

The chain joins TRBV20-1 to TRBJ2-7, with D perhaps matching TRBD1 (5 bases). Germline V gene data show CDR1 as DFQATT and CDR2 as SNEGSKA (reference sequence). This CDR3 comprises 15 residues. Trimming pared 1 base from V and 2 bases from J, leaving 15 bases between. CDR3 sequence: CSARVKGLQTYEQYF. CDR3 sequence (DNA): TGCAGTGCTAGAGTAAAGGGGCTTCAAACCTACGAGCAGTACTTC.

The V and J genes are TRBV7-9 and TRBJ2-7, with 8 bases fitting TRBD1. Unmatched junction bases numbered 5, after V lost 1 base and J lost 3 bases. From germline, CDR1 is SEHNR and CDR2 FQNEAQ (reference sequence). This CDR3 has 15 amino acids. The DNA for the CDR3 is TGTGCCAGCAGCTTAGAGTCAGGACAGGGCTACGAGCAGTACTTC. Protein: CASSLESGQGYEQYF.

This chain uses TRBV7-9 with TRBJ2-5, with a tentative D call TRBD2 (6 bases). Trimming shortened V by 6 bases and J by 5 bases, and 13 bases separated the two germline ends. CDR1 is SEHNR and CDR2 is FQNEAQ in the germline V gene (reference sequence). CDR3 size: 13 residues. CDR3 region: CASSQTSGETQYF. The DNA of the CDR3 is TGTGCCAGCAGTCAGACTAGTGGGGAGACCCAGTACTTC.

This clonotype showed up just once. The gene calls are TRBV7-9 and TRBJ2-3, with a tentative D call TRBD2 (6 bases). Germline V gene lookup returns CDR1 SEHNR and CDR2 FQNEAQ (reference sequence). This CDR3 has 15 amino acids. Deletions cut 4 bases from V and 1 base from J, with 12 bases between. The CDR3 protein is CASSSWGGGTDTQYF. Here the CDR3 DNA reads TGTGCCAGCAGCTCCTGGGGCGGGGGCACAGATACGCAGTATTTT. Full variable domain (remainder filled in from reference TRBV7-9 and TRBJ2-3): DTGVSQNPRHKITKRGQNVTFRCDPISEHNRLYWYRQTLGQGPEFLTYFQNEAQLEKSRLLSDRFSAERPKGSFSTLEIQRTEQGDSAMYLCASSSWGGGTDTQYFGPGTRLTVL.

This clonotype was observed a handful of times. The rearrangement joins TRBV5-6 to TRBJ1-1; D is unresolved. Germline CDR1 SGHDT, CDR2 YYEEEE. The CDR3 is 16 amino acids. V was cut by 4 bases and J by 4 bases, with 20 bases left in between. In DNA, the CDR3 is TGTGCCAGCAGCAATATCCGGAACAAGGCCATCACTGAAGCTTTCTTT. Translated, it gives CASSNIRNKAITEAFF.

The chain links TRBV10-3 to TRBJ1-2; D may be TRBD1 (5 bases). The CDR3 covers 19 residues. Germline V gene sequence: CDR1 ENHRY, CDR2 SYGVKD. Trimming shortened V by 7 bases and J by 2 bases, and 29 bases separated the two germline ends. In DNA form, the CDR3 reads TGTGCCATCACTGGGACTAGCGGGAGTGAGGGCCGCAACAACTATGGCTACACCTTC. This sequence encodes CAITGTSGSEGRNNYGYTF.

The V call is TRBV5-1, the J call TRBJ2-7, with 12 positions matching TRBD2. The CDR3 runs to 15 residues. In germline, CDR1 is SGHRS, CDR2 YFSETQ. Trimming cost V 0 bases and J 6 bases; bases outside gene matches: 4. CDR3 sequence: CASSLGTSGTSEQYF. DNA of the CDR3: TGCGCCAGCAGCTTGGGGACTAGCGGGACGAGCGAGCAGTACTTC.